This T cell receptor (beta chain) was sequenced during a study of T cells in Graves' hyperthyroidism and ophthalmopathy. The CDR3 totals 16 residues. The V gene lost 3 bases and the J gene lost 2 bases, with 18 bases spanning the gap. Germline lookup yields CDR1 GTSNPN and CDR2 SVGIG (reference sequence). An absence of ophthalmopathy progression within 18 months meant stable Graves' hyperthyroidism. Fresh peripheral blood, 9.5 to 10 ml of it, supplied the PBMCs. This clonotype has a handful of counts. Template material for amplifying TCR beta CDR3 regions consisted of RNA transcripts. Carried out on the TCR CDR3, a first-round RT-PCR used the HTBI primer set. TCRdb re-called the multiplex PCR reads with MiXCR, one entry per CDR3 protein. The profile shows about 560,000 distinct CDR3 sequences, approximately 15% of them singletons.

The rearrangement uses TRBV30 and TRBJ2-3, with TRBD2 as a possible D gene (7 bases). Sequenced material: blood. The sequence was collected from a woman aged 25 to 39 with Graves' hyperthyroidism. The DNA of the CDR3 is TGTGCCTGGAGGGGGGGGCTAAACTTCTTCACAGATACGCAGTATTTT. It encodes CAWRGGLNFFTDTQYF.